The 10 T cell receptor beta chains presented below share a single source sample, sequenced in a study of response to subunit inactivated influenza vaccine. TCRdb reprocessed the RT-PCR reads with MiXCR, giving one entry per CDR3 protein. In the table there are about 780,000 distinct CDR3 sequences, around a sixth of which are singletons. The source material was PBMCs from blood, sampled about 5 days after vaccination. Source of these receptors: a man over 45 who received an inactivated influenza vaccine.

CDR3 sequence: CAISGDRNTGELFF. CDR3 coding DNA: TGTGCCATCAGTGGGGACAGAAACACCGGGGAGCTGTTTTTT. V and J are TRBV10-3 and TRBJ2-2; TRBD1 matches 7 bases. This CDR3 is built from 14 residues. The V and J ends lost 4 bases and 2 bases, in that order; junction bases with no gene match: 1. CDR1 and CDR2 (germline): ENHRY, SYGVKD.

This rearrangement joins TRBV27 to TRBJ1-6; D gene unclear. The CDR3 contains 14 residues. Germline V gene lookup returns CDR1 MNHEY and CDR2 SMNVEV (reference sequence). V lost 2 bases and J 8 bases, leaving 10 bases between the germline ends. This CDR3 reads CASSLNQVDSPLHF. CDR3 nucleotides: TGTGCCAGCAGTTTAAACCAGGTAGATTCACCCCTCCACTTT.

The chain has TRBV7-2 and TRBJ2-3; 8 bases agree with TRBD2. The CDR3 contains 16 residues. Germline V CDR1 and CDR2: SGHTA, FQGNSA. With V trimmed by 5 bases and J by 4 bases, 11 bases remained unmatched. The CDR3 sequence is CASSQLPAGVADTQYF. For the CDR3, the DNA is TGTGCCAGCAGCCAACTACCAGCGGGGGTGGCAGATACGCAGTATTTT.

This clonotype has just a few counts. The DNA of the CDR3 is TGTGCCAGCAGTCATAGGTGGGGGAACACCGGGGAGCTGTTTTTT. Translation: CASSHRWGNTGELFF. The chain combines TRBV11-2 with TRBJ2-2; D is unresolved. Germline lookup yields CDR1 SGHAT and CDR2 FQNNGV. Trimming shortened V by 6 bases and J by 1 base, and 12 bases separated the two germline ends. The CDR3 runs 15 residues.

The CDR3 coding sequence is TGTGCCAGCACCCCAGGAAGGGGTAGGGATCAAGAGACCCAGTACTTC. It encodes CASTPGRGRDQETQYF. V gene TRBV12-3 or TRBV12-4 combines with J gene TRBJ2-5; D possibly corresponds to TRBD1 (5 bases). Trimming took off 7 bases at V and 2 bases at J, with 20 bases between the two ends. The CDR3 has 16 amino acids.

The count of this clonotype is one. The rearrangement uses TRBV4-3 and TRBJ2-1; no clear D. V shed 0 bases and J shed 9 bases, with 15 bases lying between them. Germline CDR1 is LGHNA and CDR2 is YSLEER. CDR3 length: 15 residues. This chain's CDR3 is CASSQDSNSYREQFF. CDR3 coding DNA: TGCGCCAGCAGCCAAGATTCGAACTCCTACCGTGAGCAGTTCTTC.

The count of this clonotype is one. The chain couples TRBV7-2 to TRBJ2-7; TRBD1 agrees at 8 bases. Germline CDR1 reads SGHTA; CDR2 reads FQGNSA. The J segment lost 6 bases and the V segment lost 5 bases, leaving 9 bases of the junction unmatched. This CDR3 is 14 amino acids long. The CDR3 region has the DNA TGTGCCAGCAGCGTAGTCCAGGGGGCAGGCGAGCAGTACTTC. Protein: CASSVVQGAGEQYF.

The chain combines TRBV12-3 or TRBV12-4 with TRBJ2-7; 12 nucleotides line up with TRBD2. Trimming at V came to 5 bases and at J to 2 bases, leaving 7 bases not matched to a gene. There are 16 residues in the CDR3. The CDR3 sequence is CASSPPGLAGTYEQYF. CDR3 DNA: TGTGCCAGCAGTCCACCGGGACTAGCGGGTACCTACGAGCAGTACTTC.

This clonotype was counted a few times. This chain connects TRBV20-1 to TRBJ2-1; D is unclear. Germline CDR1 DFQATT, CDR2 SNEGSKA (reference sequence). The V end lost 3 bases, the J end lost 7 bases, and 10 bases lay between the germline ends. The CDR3 is 12 residues long. The CDR3 spells CSARPQWNEQFF. Written as DNA, the CDR3 is TGCAGTGCTAGGCCGCAATGGAATGAGCAGTTCTTC.

This sequence joins TRBV6-5 and TRBJ2-4, with 7 bases that match TRBD1. Germline-derived CDR1 and CDR2 are MNHEY and SVGAGI. The CDR3 length is 18 residues. Unmatched junction bases numbered 9, after V lost 0 bases and J lost 1 base. This chain's CDR3 is CASSYSRPQTGAKNIQYF. The DNA of the CDR3 is TGTGCCAGCAGTTACTCGCGCCCCCAGACAGGGGCCAAAAACATTCAGTACTTC.